The 8 T cell receptor beta chains below were found in one sample sequenced in a study of T cell changes during pregnancy in multiple sclerosis. The data were produced by immunoSEQ multiplex PCR, yet TCRdb's version contains in-frame clones alone and is incomplete. The profile shows about 94,000 clones, approximately 94% of them singletons. Specimen: peripheral blood, collected after pregnancy. The source is a female donor with multiple sclerosis, enrolled in a pregnancy study.

The chain links TRBV29-1 to TRBJ2-7; D is unclear. Germline CDR1 SQVTM, CDR2 ANQGSEA. This CDR3 is 13 amino acids long. Trimming removed 1 base from V and 4 bases from J, with 11 bases in between. The CDR3 DNA follows: TGCAGCGTTGAAGGTGGGCAGCCATACGAGCAGTACTTC. Translated: CSVEGGQPYEQYF.

The V call is TRBV27, the J call TRBJ2-3, with a weak D call TRBD2 (6 bases). The CDR3 runs 16 residues. The V end was cut by 4 bases, the J end by 1 base, with 15 bases between. CDR1 is MNHEY, CDR2 SMNVEV, per germline (reference sequence). The CDR3 DNA is TGTGCCAGCAGTTCCGCCAGACTAGGGGGCACAGATACGCAGTATTTT. The encoded protein is CASSSARLGGTDTQYF.

The rearrangement links TRBV7-6 to TRBJ2-3; D perhaps matches TRBD1 (6 bases). The CDR3 has 14 residues. Germline CDR1 is SGHVS and CDR2 is FNYEAQ. The V and J ends lost 5 bases and 2 bases respectively, with 11 bases between them. The CDR3 DNA is TGTGCCAGCAGCCCTCAGGGGTACACAGATACGCAGTATTTT. It specifies CASSPQGYTDTQYF.

The table lists this clone with a few counts. The chain employs TRBV5-6 and TRBJ1-1; the D gene is possibly TRBD1 (5 bases). Trimming pared 0 bases from V and 8 bases from J, leaving 5 bases between. Germline V lookup: CDR1 SGHDT, CDR2 YYEEEE. There are 11 residues in the CDR3. This CDR3 is CASSLGTEAFF. The DNA of the CDR3 is TGTGCCAGCAGCTTGGGGACAGAAGCTTTCTTT. The complete variable domain, with remaining parts taken from reference TRBV5-6 and TRBJ1-1, reads DAGVTQSPTHLIKTRGQQVTLRCSPKSGHDTVSWYQQALGQGPQFIFQYYEEEERQRGNFPDRFSGHQFPNYSSELNVNALLLGDSALYLCASSLGTEAFFGQGTRLTVV.

This clone was recorded once. The genes are TRBV6-1 and TRBJ1-5; D might be TRBD1 (5 bases). The CDR3 covers 15 residues. The germline gives CDR1 MNHNS, CDR2 SASEGT. Trimming shortened V by 0 bases and J by 3 bases, and 9 bases separated the two germline ends. As DNA, the CDR3 is TGTGCCAGCAGTGAAGCTGGGGGGTACAATCAGCCCCAGCATTTT. Its protein is CASSEAGGYNQPQHF.

The J gene is TRBJ2-3, the V gene TRBV7-8; TRBD1 is a possible D gene (6 bases). The ends were cut back, 3 bases at V and 9 bases at J, with 10 bases in the middle. This CDR3 comprises 12 residues. CDR1 and CDR2 (germline): SGHVS, FQNEAQ. This CDR3 reads CASSFRGFTQYF. The CDR3 DNA is TGTGCCAGCAGCTTCAGGGGTTTCACGCAGTATTTT.

CDR3 loop: CASSISTGRNTEAFF. The CDR3 nucleotides read TGTGCCAGCAGTATCTCGACAGGGAGGAACACTGAAGCTTTCTTT. V gene TRBV28 combines with J gene TRBJ1-1; 7 bases match TRBD1. V gave up 5 bases and J gave up 1 base; unmatched junction bases: 7. The germline CDR1 and CDR2 sequences are MDHEN and SYDVKM. CDR3 length: 15 residues.

V and J are TRBV15 and TRBJ1-4; the match to TRBD1 covers 7 bases. J lost 8 bases, V lost 3 bases, and 9 bases had no gene match. The CDR3 covers 15 residues. Germline lookup yields CDR1 LNHNV and CDR2 YYDKDF (reference sequence). For the CDR3, the DNA is TGTGCCACCAGCAGCGCGCAGGGGGTAAACGAAAAACTGTTTTTT. Translated: CATSSAQGVNEKLFF.